Shown below are 2 T cell receptor beta chains from a single sample sequenced in a study of shared clonotypes between healthy human individuals. This table comes from immunoSEQ multiplex PCR, and its TCRdb copy is limited to in-frame clones, with some not included. The sample lists fewer than 400,000 clones; approximately 79% were seen once. The source material was memory CD4+ T cells sorted from blood. Sample subset: CD45RA-negative fraction. The receptors originated from a man aged 25 to 40 in good health.

J is TRBJ1-2 and V is TRBV18, with a possible D match to TRBD1 (6 bases). The V and J ends lost 5 bases and 2 bases respectively, with 21 bases between them. The CDR3 runs to 17 residues. Per germline, CDR1 KGHSH and CDR2 LQKENI. CDR3 bases: TGTGCCAGCTCAATTAACAGGGAGTCGGCAATCAACTATGGCTACACCTTC. Translated: CASSINRESAINYGYTF.

This chain connects TRBV29-1 to TRBJ1-1, with 7 bases lining up with TRBD1. The germline V gene encodes CDR1 SQVTM and CDR2 ANQGSEA. V lost 6 bases to trimming and J lost 1 base; unmatched junction nucleotides: 5. CDR3 size: 13 residues. The CDR3 loop reads CSVPGQWNTEAFF. Here the CDR3 DNA reads TGCAGCGTCCCGGGACAGTGGAACACTGAAGCTTTCTTT.